This TCR beta chain appears in the sequencing data of a study of cytomegalovirus exposure and HLA in healthy donors. V shed 2 bases and J 4 bases; nucleotides not matched to a gene: 13. The V gene's germline CDR1 is SGHTS and CDR2 YDEGEE. The CDR3 spans 18 residues. Remarks on this clone: As yet, its antigen is unknown.

The PCR used 60 Vbeta and 13 Jbeta primers. Libraries were prepared by immunoSEQ multiplex PCR; TCRdb keeps only in-frame clonotypes and omits some of them. This sample contains more than 100,000 clones. Findings and limits, study-wide: A later look showed TCR association rates differing by HLA locus, highest for DRB1 and lowest for HLA-C. A later analysis showed HLA-associated TCR beta chains outstripping equally common others in clonal expansion. V- and J-gene trimming of TCR beta was linked (in a later analysis) to a missense DCLRE1C variant.

The chain carries TRBV5-8 and TRBJ2-7; 12 positions agree with TRBD1. Sequencing was done on a sample of PBMCs. This clonotype was obtained from a man aged 35 to 55 in good health and CMV-seronegative. CDR3 DNA: TGTGCCAGCAGCTTAGGGACAGGGGGCGGACGTATGCTATACGAGCAGTACTTC. Translated: CASSLGTGGGRMLYEQYF.